The 28 T cell receptor beta chains given below trace back to one sample, sequenced in a study of CD8+ T cells in alopecia areata. Reverse transcription of extracted RNA yielded cDNA, which provided the sequencing template. Method: immunoSEQ multiplex PCR; TCRdb's copy keeps in-frame clones and lacks some. This repertoire lists some 110,000 clones without singletons; around a fifth sits in the top ten. Input material: lesional skin. Receptors originate from a C3H/HeJ mouse with alopecia areata. This mouse strain has H2-k as its MHC haplotype.

As to this clone: Mouse names are used for the genes. Read sequence stops 4 residues before the CDR3 end, and the germline J gene provides the missing end. The sample has other DNA sequences that encode this CDR3 too. The V gene is TRBV19, the J gene TRBJ2-2; unclear D gene. V was clipped by 3 bases and J by 1 base, with 7 bases between them. The germline gives CDR1 FNHDT, CDR2 SITEND (reference sequence). The CDR3 runs to 14 residues. Partial CDR3 DNA: TGTGCCAGCAGTACTACGATAAACACCGGG. The encoded protein is CASSTTINTG. In full, the CDR3 is CASSTTINTGQLYF.

This clone was observed a few times. Gene names and germline match the mouse. The read ends 4 residues shy of where the CDR3 ends; the end is completed using the germline J gene. The V gene is TRBV1, the J gene TRBJ2-7; 9 bases are shared with TRBD2. CDR1 is NSQYPW and CDR2 is LRSPGD in the germline V gene (reference sequence). After removal of 8 bases from V and 2 bases from J, the junction contained 7 bases not matched to a gene. This CDR3 contains 14 residues. The CDR3 bases that were read are TGCACCTGCGTAGCTGGGGGGGATACCTAT. It translates to CTCVAGGDTY. The full CDR3 reads CTCVAGGDTYEQYF.

In the case of this clone: Gene names denote mouse genes. CDR3 sequence: CASSDGTGGPYAEQFF. The part of the CDR3 DNA that was read is TGTGCCAGCAGTGATGGGACTGGGGGCCCCTATGCT. The rearrangement uses TRBV13-3 and TRBJ2-1, with TRBD2 matching over 10 bases. The read ends 4 residues early relative to the CDR3; the germline J gene fills the gap. Trimming removed 0 bases from V and 3 bases from J; junction bases left unmatched: 3. Germline lookup yields CDR1 NNHDY and CDR2 SYVADS. This CDR3 spans 16 amino acids.

Turning to this clone: All gene names here are mouse names. From the germline J gene comes the end of the CDR3, since the read stops 4 residues before it. The chain links TRBV13-3 to TRBJ2-7; 11 bases are shared with TRBD2. The V gene end was trimmed by 1 base and the J gene end by 0 bases; junction bases not matched to a gene: 3. Germline V gene sequence: CDR1 NNHDY, CDR2 SYVADS. CDR3 length: 16 amino acids. The CDR3 sequence is CASSDQGLGASYEQYF. The CDR3 bases that were read are TGTGCCAGCAGTGATCAGGGACTGGGGGCCTCCTAT.

This clone has a handful of counts. Gene labels here are mouse ones. The read is 4 residues too short to cover the CDR3 end, so that end is filled in from the germline J gene. This chain uses TRBV13-3 with TRBJ1-4; 8 positions agree with TRBD1. Germline CDR1 and CDR2: NNHDY and SYVADS. This CDR3 has 14 amino acids. The V segment lost 5 bases and the J segment 6 bases; nucleotides outside the gene matches: 6. The CDR3 protein is CASRTGTGDERLFF. The covered CDR3 bases are TGTGCCAGCAGAACCGGGACAGGTGACGAA.

As regards this clone: Mouse names are used for the genes. The read terminates 4 residues before the CDR3 end, so the remaining end is supplied by the germline J gene. The V call is TRBV1, the J call TRBJ2-1, with TRBD1 identical over 10 bases. J was trimmed by 1 base and V by 7 bases; bases with no gene match: 1. Germline CDR1 NSQYPW, CDR2 LRSPGD (reference sequence). The CDR3 is 14 residues long. CDR3 DNA (partial): TGCACCTGCAAGGGACAGGGGAACTATGCT. Amino acids: CTCKGQGNYA. The CDR3 reads in full as CTCKGQGNYAEQFF.

Comments on this clone: The genes and germline here are from mouse. The sequence runs out 4 residues before the end of the CDR3; the remainder is reconstructed from the germline J gene. The chain joins TRBV13-3 to TRBJ2-5, with D perhaps TRBD2 (7 bases). CDR3 size: 13 residues. The germline CDR1 and CDR2 sequences are NNHDY and SYVADS. The CDR3 bases that were read are TGTGCCAGCAGTGATCCGGGGGGCGAC. Translating gives CASSDPGGD. The full CDR3 sequence reads CASSDPGGDTQYF.

Details on this clone: Gene names are the mouse ones. Coverage ceases 4 residues before the CDR3 finishes, and the germline J gene fills in the end. The V gene is TRBV1, the J gene TRBJ1-1; D call uncertain. Trimming took off 4 bases at V and 4 bases at J, with 7 bases between the two ends. Per the germline V gene, CDR1 is NSQYPW and CDR2 is LRSPGD (reference sequence). CDR3 length: 12 residues. The CDR3 is CTCSEQFTEVFF. Incomplete CDR3 DNA: TGCACCTGCAGTGAACAATTCACA.

This clone was detected a few times. Here the gene names and germline are mouse. With the read ending 4 residues before the CDR3 end, the germline J gene is used to fill in that end. The J gene is TRBJ1-2, the V gene TRBV12-1, with a weak D call TRBD1 (5 bases). Trimming cost V 0 bases and J 1 base, with 11 bases left between them. CDR3 length: 15 residues. The germline V gene encodes CDR1 SGHSN and CDR2 HYEKVE. Incomplete CDR3 DNA: TGTGCCAGCTCTCTCGAGGCAGGGAAAAACTCC. Protein sequence: CASSLEAGKNS. The complete CDR3 sequence is CASSLEAGKNSDYTF.

This clone came up a few times. Each gene name is a mouse one. The read terminates 4 residues before the CDR3 end, so the remaining end is supplied by the germline J gene. The genes are TRBV13-3 and TRBJ2-1; D possibly corresponds to TRBD1 (5 bases). This CDR3 has 13 residues. Trimming shortened V by 6 bases and J by 1 base, and 8 bases separated the two germline ends. Germline loops: CDR1 NNHDY, CDR2 SYVADS. The CDR3 protein is CASNTGNYAEQFF. CDR3 bases read: TGTGCCAGCAACACAGGAAACTATGCT.

A few counts support this clone. Gene names follow the mouse nomenclature. The read ends 4 residues early relative to the CDR3; the germline J gene fills the gap. J is TRBJ2-7 and V is TRBV19; TRBD2 might be the D (7 bases). The CDR3 has 14 residues. The germline V gene encodes CDR1 FNHDT and CDR2 SITEND (reference sequence). The CDR3 sequence is CASSMRGGSDEQYF. The sequenced CDR3 bases are TGTGCCAGCAGTATGAGGGGGGGGAGTGAT.

This clone has at least ten counts. The listed genes are named as in mouse. From the germline J gene comes the end of the CDR3, since the read stops 4 residues before it. V gene TRBV13-3 combines with J gene TRBJ1-2, with TRBD1 matching over 9 bases. The CDR3 has 14 amino acids. Germline CDR1 reads NNHDY; CDR2 reads SYVADS. This chain's CDR3 is CASSQTGGRPDYTF. CDR3 DNA (partial): TGTGCCAGCAGTCAGACAGGGGGGCGTCCC.

There are a few counts of this clone. Genes and germline come from the mouse. The read terminates 4 residues before the CDR3 end, so the remaining end is supplied by the germline J gene. The chain links TRBV1 to TRBJ2-7; TRBD2 matches at 9 bases. Germline trimming cut 5 bases from V and 2 bases from J; bases unmatched to any gene: 4. The germline gives CDR1 NSQYPW, CDR2 LRSPGD (reference sequence). This CDR3 is built from 14 residues. CDR3 bases read: TGCACCTGCAGTTCGGACTGGGGCCCCTAT. This translates into CTCSSDWGPY. The entire CDR3 protein is CTCSSDWGPYEQYF.

As for this clone: Genes here carry mouse names. The CDR3 end lies 4 residues beyond the end of the read and is filled in from the germline J gene. The chain uses TRBV13-1 and TRBJ2-1; maybe TRBD2 (7 bases). Germline V gene lookup returns CDR1 NSHNY and CDR2 SYGAGN. This CDR3 comprises 15 residues. The germline V and J ends were trimmed by 1 base and 2 bases, with 10 bases remaining between them. The CDR3 spells CASSDWGADYAEQFF. CDR3 DNA, as far as it was read: TGTGCCAGCAGTGATTGGGGGGCAGACTATGCT.

This clone was counted a few times. Genes and germline come from the mouse. The read halts 4 residues ahead of the CDR3 end, with the missing end drawn from the germline J gene. The rearrangement links TRBV13-3 to TRBJ1-1, with 8 bases lining up with TRBD1. This CDR3 spans 15 amino acids. Germline assignment: CDR1 NNHDY and CDR2 SYVADS. Trimming at V came to 1 base and at J to 1 base, leaving 3 bases not matched to a gene. The sequenced part of the CDR3 DNA is TGTGCCAGCAGTGATCTCGGACAGGGAAACACA. Encoded protein: CASSDLGQGNT. The full CDR3 protein reads CASSDLGQGNTEVFF.

As concerns this clone: Each gene name is a mouse one. Read sequence stops 4 residues before the CDR3 end, and the germline J gene provides the missing end. The rearrangement joins TRBV1 to TRBJ2-7; 11 positions agree with TRBD2. The CDR3 loop spans 16 amino acids. CDR1 NSQYPW and CDR2 LRSPGD come from the germline V gene (reference sequence). V lost 4 bases, J lost 0 bases, and 5 bases stayed unmatched. The CDR3 bases that were read are TGCACCTGCAGTGAAGGACTGGGGGGCAGCTCCTAT. It yields the protein CTCSEGLGGSSY. The complete CDR3 protein is CTCSEGLGGSSYEQYF. Using reference TRBV1 and TRBJ2-7 for the parts outside the CDR3, the full variable domain is VTLLEQNPRWRLVPRGQAVNLRCILKNSQYPWMSWYQQDLQKQLQWLFTLRSPGDKEVKSLPGADYLATRVTDTELRLQVANMSQGRTLYCTCSEGLGGSSYEQYFGPGTRLTVL.

This clone has more than one count but fewer than ten. Gene names refer to mouse genes. The read ends 4 residues early relative to the CDR3; the germline J gene fills the gap. The V call is TRBV13-3, the J call TRBJ2-2; D might be TRBD1 (5 bases). The CDR3 spans 15 residues. The ends were cut back, 1 base at V and 1 base at J, with 8 bases in the middle. The germline gives CDR1 NNHDY, CDR2 SYVADS. The CDR3 DNA, read in part, is TGTGCCAGCAGTGATCAGACAGTAAACACCGGG. Translating gives CASSDQTVNTG. The entire CDR3 sequence reads CASSDQTVNTGQLYF. Using reference TRBV13-3 and TRBJ2-2 for the parts outside the CDR3, the full variable domain is EAAVTQSPRSKVAVTGGKVTLSCHQTNNHDYMYWYRQDTGHGLRLIHYSYVADSTEKGDIPDGYKASRPSQENFSLILELASLSQTAVYFCASSDQTVNTGQLYFGEGSKLTVL.

A few counts support this clone. Each gene name is a mouse one. Sequencing ends 4 residues short of the CDR3 end; the germline J gene provides the rest. The J gene is TRBJ2-1, the V gene TRBV13-2; 14 bases are a match to TRBD2. The germline V gene has CDR1 NNHNN and CDR2 SYGAGS (reference sequence). The CDR3 is 16 residues long. The covered CDR3 bases are TGTGCCAGCGGTGGGGACTGGGGGGGCGCGGGAGCT. Protein: CASGGDWGGAGA. The full CDR3 protein reads CASGGDWGGAGAEQFF.

A note on this clone: Gene names refer to mouse genes. Partial CDR3 DNA: TGCACCTGCAGTGCTCGGGACACCGCAAACACCGGG. This sequence encodes CTCSARDTANTG. The full-length CDR3 reads as CTCSARDTANTGQLYF. This chain uses TRBV1 with TRBJ2-2; D is possibly TRBD1 (6 bases). Read sequence stops 4 residues before the CDR3 end, and the germline J gene provides the missing end. The CDR3 is made up of 16 amino acids. Germline CDR1 reads NSQYPW; CDR2 reads LRSPGD (reference sequence). The V end lost 3 bases, the J end lost 0 bases, and 11 bases lay between the germline ends.

In this sample, this clone turned up many times. Gene names and germline refer to mouse. The read is 4 residues too short to cover the CDR3 end, so that end is filled in from the germline J gene. The V and J genes are TRBV13-3 and TRBJ1-2; 7 bases line up with TRBD1. Germline V gene sequence: CDR1 NNHDY, CDR2 SYVADS. This CDR3 has 15 amino acids. V shed 4 bases and J 0 bases; nucleotides not matched to a gene: 6. The covered CDR3 bases are TGTGCCAGCAGTCCTATGACAGGGTCAAACTCC. Its translation is CASSPMTGSNS. The CDR3 in its entirety is CASSPMTGSNSDYTF.

This clone has just a few counts. The genes and germline here are from mouse. The DNA ends 4 residues before the CDR3 does, and the rest of the CDR3 is filled in from the germline J gene. The gene calls are TRBV13-3 and TRBJ2-5; D gene unclear. There are 13 residues in the CDR3. V was shortened by 1 base and J by 3 bases, with 6 bases between the two germline ends. The germline V gene has CDR1 NNHDY and CDR2 SYVADS. The CDR3 bases that were read are TGTGCCAGCAGTGATAGCACACAAGAC. Encoded protein: CASSDSTQD. The complete CDR3 protein is CASSDSTQDTQYF.

In its sample, this clone was seen a few times. Gene names are mouse gene names. The read terminates 4 residues ahead of where the CDR3 ends, so the germline J gene completes it. This sequence joins TRBV13-1 and TRBJ1-4; 12 bases align to TRBD1. The CDR3 totals 17 residues. Germline loops: CDR1 NSHNY, CDR2 SYGAGN. Losses at the gene ends were 1 base for V and 2 bases for J; bases not matched to a gene: 3. The sequenced CDR3 bases are TGTGCCAGCAGTGATCCCGGGACAGGGGGCTCCAACGAA. Its translation is CASSDPGTGGSNE. The whole CDR3 region reads CASSDPGTGGSNERLFF.

This clone turned up a few times. Gene and germline names: mouse. The CDR3 is cut off 4 residues early in the read; its end comes from the germline J gene. V usage is TRBV13-3 and J usage is TRBJ1-1; 8 bases agree with TRBD1. The junction had 3 bases not matched to a gene; V was cut back by 4 bases and J by 4 bases. This CDR3 is built from 13 residues. Per the germline V gene, CDR1 is NNHDY and CDR2 is SYVADS. The CDR3 sequence: CASSMDRATEVFF. The CDR3 DNA, read in part, is TGTGCCAGCAGTATGGACAGGGCCACA.

This clone was counted a few times. The genes are named according to mouse. The read ends 4 residues before the CDR3 terminus; that terminus is restored from the germline J gene. The rearrangement links TRBV19 to TRBJ2-3; perhaps TRBD2 as D (7 bases). Trimming took off 1 base at V and 0 bases at J, with 12 bases between the two ends. Germline CDR1 is FNHDT and CDR2 is SITEND (reference sequence). There are 16 residues in the CDR3. Incomplete CDR3 DNA: TGTGCCAGCAGTATAAAGGGGGGCCGGAGTGCAGAA. Translation gives CASSIKGGRSAE. The full CDR3 reads CASSIKGGRSAETLYF.

This clone was detected only a few times. Gene names are mouse gene names. The CDR3 goes on 4 residues after the read ends, and that part is filled in from the germline J gene. V and J are TRBV13-3 and TRBJ1-2; 10 bases are a match to TRBD1. The germline V gene encodes CDR1 NNHDY and CDR2 SYVADS. The CDR3 loop spans 14 amino acids. CDR3 DNA, as far as it was read: TGTGCCAGCAGTGCCGGGACAGGGGAGGTC. Protein product: CASSAGTGEV. The whole CDR3 sequence reads CASSAGTGEVDYTF.

On this clone: The genes and germline here are from mouse. With the read ending 4 residues before the CDR3 end, the germline J gene is used to fill in that end. This chain uses TRBV13-3 with TRBJ2-3, with TRBD2 matching over 8 bases. This CDR3 is 16 amino acids long. After removal of 0 bases from V and 0 bases from J, the junction contained 3 bases not matched to a gene. Germline CDR1 is NNHDY and CDR2 is SYVADS. Partial CDR3 DNA: TGTGCCAGCAGTGATGGGGGGGGCTGGAGTGCAGAA. Translating gives CASSDGGGWSAE. The whole CDR3 sequence reads CASSDGGGWSAETLYF.

This clone turned up a few times. Gene names and germline match the mouse. With the read ending 4 residues before the CDR3 end, the germline J gene is used to fill in that end. V and J are TRBV13-3 and TRBJ1-4; tentative D call: TRBD1 (6 bases). CDR1 and CDR2 from the germline V gene are NNHDY and SYVADS. The CDR3 consists of 15 residues. V lost 5 bases to trimming and J lost 4 bases, with 15 bases between them. CDR3 sequence: CASRIQGRDNERLFF. The covered CDR3 bases are TGTGCCAGCAGGATTCAGGGGAGGGACAACGAA.

This clone appeared a few times. Mouse germline and gene names are used. Read coverage stops 4 residues before the CDR3 terminus; the germline J gene supplies the remainder. This chain links TRBV1 with TRBJ1-2, with a weak D call TRBD1 (6 bases). The V end lost 4 bases, the J end lost 0 bases, and 9 bases lay between the germline ends. The CDR3 has 14 residues. Germline lookup yields CDR1 NSQYPW and CDR2 LRSPGD (reference sequence). CDR3 bases read: TGCACCTGCAGTGGAGGGACACCAAACTCC. Translating it yields CTCSGGTPNS. The whole CDR3 protein is CTCSGGTPNSDYTF.